The entry that follows covers one T cell receptor beta chain sequence. This specimen comes from a study of control samples from healthy donors and cancer patients. Generated by immunoSEQ multiplex PCR, the TCRdb table keeps only in-frame clones and is missing some. The sample gives approximately 160,000 clones, roughly 93% of which show up once; roughly 4% is in the top ten. Germline loops: CDR1 SGHRS, CDR2 YFSETQ. V was clipped by 2 bases and J by 4 bases, with 12 bases between them. The CDR3 extends over 14 amino acids. The specimen sequenced was blood. The V gene is TRBV5-1, the J gene TRBJ1-1, with D possibly being TRBD1 (6 bases). The sequence was obtained from a woman aged 60-70 years in good health. The CDR3 nucleotides read TGCGCCAGCAGCTTACAGGGATCGGTCACTGAAGCTTTCTTT. This sequence encodes CASSLQGSVTEAFF.